This TCR beta chain was found in a study of CXCR3-negative and CXCR3-positive naive CD8 T cells. The study's findings and limits: Comparably high diversity marked both naive subsets, whereas memory CD8+ cells had much lower diversity. Against CXCR3-negative naive cells, CXCR3-positive naive cells showed more hydrophobic TRB CDR3s. The authors found comparable surface CD5 between naive subsets and inferred TCR strength from TRB CDR3 properties. Naive cells, whether CXCR3-negative or CXCR3-positive, had similar TRBV-TRBJ usage, while memory cells differed.

Preparation of TRB cDNA libraries relied on 5' RACE carrying UMI labels. TCRdb derives one entry per CDR3 protein from the 5' RACE reads, leaving out DNA. The sample's table shows approximately 100,000 distinct CDR3 sequences. The germline V gene encodes CDR1 SGDLS and CDR2 YYNGEE. The CDR3 spans 16 residues. A note on this clonotype: Its antigen is as yet unknown.

The TCR was taken from a human donor in good health. Some clones in this sample may be carry-over from other donors' samples. The chain links TRBV9 to TRBJ2-7; checking the TCRdb D call of TRBD2 is not possible without DNA. Sequenced: naive CXCR3+ CD8+ T cells from blood. The subset is: CD45RO-CCR7+CD27+CD95- naive CD8+ T cells expressing CXCR3 (TNR3+). CDR3 region: CASSVGLAGVLSEQYF.